The clone carrying this T cell receptor (beta chain) was picked up many times. Its antigen is currently unknown. Indicated time point: pre-sensitization, week 0. Treatment reported: therapeutic diphenylcyclopropenone sensitization with weekly scalp DPC. Before extraction, the whole blood was not fractionated, and total RNA was taken from it. These data are taken from a study of human T cells and chemical hapten exposure. Study results and caveats: The presence of alopecia in the donors means their immune response may differ from healthy people's.

TCRdb re-derived calls from the RACE reads in MiXCR, one entry per CDR3 protein. The sample lists 300,000 to 450,000 distinct CDR3 sequences, around 5.5% occurring once. The sample in question was whole blood, obtained in connection with sensitization to the hapten diphenylcyclopropenone (DPC). The origin of this receptor is a woman aged 45 to 65 with alopecia areata. Some clones in this sample may be carry-over from other donors' samples.

In nucleotides, the CDR3 is TGCAGTGCTATTAAGGCCGAGCGGGTCCAAGAGACCCAGTACTTC. This sequence encodes CSAIKAERVQETQYF. The chain couples TRBV20-1 to TRBJ2-5; tentatively, D is TRBD2 (6 bases). V gave up 4 bases and J gave up 1 base, with 16 bases separating them. Germline V gene sequence: CDR1 DFQATT, CDR2 SNEGSKA (reference sequence). The CDR3 length is 15 residues.